This T cell receptor (beta chain) was recovered during a study of blood T cell repertoires in COVID-19. For the study at large: T cells, B-cell-depleted T cells, or PBMCs supplied cDNA or gDNA.

TCRdb's table, derived via immunoSEQ multiplex PCR, lists solely in-frame clones and lacks some. Seen here are 220,000 or so clones, roughly 84% observed once, and the top ten hold approximately 5.1%. The sequencing input was peripheral blood. The TCR was taken from a woman aged 60-70 years who had recovered from COVID-19.

In DNA, the CDR3 is TGTGCCATCAATACCGGCAGGCCGGCTAACTATGGCTACACCTTC. This codes for CAINTGRPANYGYTF. The genes are TRBV10-3 and TRBJ1-2; no clear D. Trimming cost V 7 bases and J 0 bases, with 15 bases left between them. The length of the CDR3 is 15 residues. Per germline, CDR1 ENHRY and CDR2 SYGVKD.